This T cell receptor beta chain was found in a study of blood T cells in healthy people across ages. Study context: Capturing about one barcoded beta molecule per two T cells was achieved by template switching.

CDR3 length: 15 residues. Germline loops: CDR1 MNHNS, CDR2 SASEGT. Trimming took 6 bases from V and 2 from J, leaving 11 bases between them. A sample-barcoded 5' primer and a J-beta primer mix were used in a second PCR of about 7 to 12 cycles. The template-switch adaptor, which had 12 random nucleotides, put a tag on each cDNA molecule. TCRdb redid the calling of the 5' RACE reads with MiXCR, one entry per CDR3 protein. The table has 790,000 or so distinct CDR3 sequences, approximately 53% seen once. This chain connects TRBV6-1 to TRBJ1-6; the D is unclear. The TCR was taken from a man aged 35 to 55 in good health. Material for sequencing was blood. CDR3 in amino acids: CASSVEGTYNSPLHF. CDR3 in DNA: TGTGCCAGCAGCGTGGAGGGCACCTATAATTCACCCCTCCACTTT.